This TCR beta chain was found in a study of shared clonotypes between healthy human individuals. Study at large: Three plates each covered CD4 naive and memory; CD8 naive two, CD8 memory one.

Using immunoSEQ multiplex PCR, the repertoire was profiled, and TCRdb retains in-frame clones only, with some absent. This sample has some 2,100,000 clones, with around 95% found just once. The receptor comes from a man aged 18 to 29 in good health. The material sequenced was naive CD4+ T cells sorted from blood. As for subset: CD45RA+ positively selected.

The CDR3 nucleotides are TGTGCCAGCAGCTCGACAGAAAAACTGTTTTTT. It translates to CASSSTEKLFF. J is TRBJ1-4 and V is TRBV2; D call uncertain. This CDR3 has 11 amino acids. The V and J ends lost 6 bases and 8 bases respectively, with 7 bases between them. The germline gives CDR1 SNHLY, CDR2 FYNNEI. Full variable domain (rest looked up from reference TRBV2 and TRBJ1-4): EPEVTQTPSHQVTQMGQEVILRCVPISNHLYFYWYRQILGQKVEFLVSFYNNEISEKSEIFDDQFSVERPDGSNFTLKIRSTKLEDSAMYFCASSSTEKLFFGSGTQLSVL.